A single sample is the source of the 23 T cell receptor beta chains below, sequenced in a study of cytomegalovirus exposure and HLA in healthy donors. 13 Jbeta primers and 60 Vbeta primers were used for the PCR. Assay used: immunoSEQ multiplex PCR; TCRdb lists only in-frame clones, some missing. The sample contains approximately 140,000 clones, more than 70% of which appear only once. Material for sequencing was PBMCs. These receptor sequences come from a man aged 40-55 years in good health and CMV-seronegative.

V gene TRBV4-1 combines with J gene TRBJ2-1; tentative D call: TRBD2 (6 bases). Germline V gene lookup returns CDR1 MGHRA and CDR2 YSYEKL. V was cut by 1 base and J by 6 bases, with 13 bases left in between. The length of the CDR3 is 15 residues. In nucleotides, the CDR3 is TGCGCCAGCAGCCAAGCGGGACGGAGGGGCAATGAGCAGTTCTTC. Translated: CASSQAGRRGNEQFF.

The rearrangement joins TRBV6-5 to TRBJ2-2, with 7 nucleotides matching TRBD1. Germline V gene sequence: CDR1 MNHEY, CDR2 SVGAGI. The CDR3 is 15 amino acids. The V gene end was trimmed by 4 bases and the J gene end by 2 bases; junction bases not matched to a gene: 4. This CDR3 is CASSLGQRNTGELFF. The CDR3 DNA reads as TGTGCCAGCAGTTTGGGACAGCGAAACACCGGGGAGCTGTTTTTT.

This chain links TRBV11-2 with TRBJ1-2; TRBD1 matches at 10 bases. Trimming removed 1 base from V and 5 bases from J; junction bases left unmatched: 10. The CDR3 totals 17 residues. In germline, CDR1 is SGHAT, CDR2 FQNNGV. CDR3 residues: CASSLAVLSDRGYGYTF. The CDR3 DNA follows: TGTGCCAGCAGCTTAGCCGTCCTTTCGGACAGGGGGTATGGCTACACCTTC. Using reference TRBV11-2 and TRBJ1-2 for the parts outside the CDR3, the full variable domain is EAGVAQSPRYKIIEKRQSVAFWCNPISGHATLYWYQQILGQGPKLLIQFQNNGVVDDSQLPKDRFSAERLKGVDSTLKIQPAKLEDSAVYLCASSLAVLSDRGYGYTFGSGTRLTVV.

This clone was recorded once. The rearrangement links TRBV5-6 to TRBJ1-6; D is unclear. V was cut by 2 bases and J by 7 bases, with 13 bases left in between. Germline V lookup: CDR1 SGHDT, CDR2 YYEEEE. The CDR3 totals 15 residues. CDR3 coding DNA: TGTGCCAGCAGCTTTATAGCGGGCGGGAATTCACCCCTCCACTTT. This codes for CASSFIAGGNSPLHF.

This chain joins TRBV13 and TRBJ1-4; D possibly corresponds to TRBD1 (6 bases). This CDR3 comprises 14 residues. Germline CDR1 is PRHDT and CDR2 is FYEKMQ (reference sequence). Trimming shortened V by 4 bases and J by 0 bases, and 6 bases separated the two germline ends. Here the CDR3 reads CASSYRATNEKLFF. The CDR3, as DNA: TGTGCCAGCAGCTACAGGGCAACTAATGAAAAACTGTTTTTT.

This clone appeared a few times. CDR3 protein: CASSLGRYEQYF. In DNA form, the CDR3 reads TGCGCCAGCAGCTTGGGGCGGTACGAGCAGTACTTC. V gene TRBV5-1 combines with J gene TRBJ2-7; D uncertain. This CDR3 contains 12 residues. Germline V gene data show CDR1 as SGHRS and CDR2 as YFSETQ. V was clipped by 0 bases and J by 4 bases, with 5 bases between them.

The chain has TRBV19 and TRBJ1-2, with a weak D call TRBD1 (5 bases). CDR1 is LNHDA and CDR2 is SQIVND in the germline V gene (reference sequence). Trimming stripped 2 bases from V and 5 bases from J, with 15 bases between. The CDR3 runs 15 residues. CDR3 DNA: TGTGCCAGTAGTATAATGACAGAGGCCTCTTATGGCTACACCTTC. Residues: CASSIMTEASYGYTF.

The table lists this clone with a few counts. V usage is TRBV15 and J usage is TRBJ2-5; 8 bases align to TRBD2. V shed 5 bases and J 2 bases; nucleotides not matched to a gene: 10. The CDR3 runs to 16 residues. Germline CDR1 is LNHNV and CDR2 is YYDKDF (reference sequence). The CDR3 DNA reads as TGTGCCACCAGCGGGACTAGGGGTCCTCCACAAGAGACCCAGTACTTC. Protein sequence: CATSGTRGPPQETQYF.

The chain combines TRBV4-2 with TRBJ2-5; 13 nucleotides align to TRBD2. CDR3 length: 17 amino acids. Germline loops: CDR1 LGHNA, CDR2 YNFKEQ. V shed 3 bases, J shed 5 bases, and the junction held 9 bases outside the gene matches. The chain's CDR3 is CASSQGTSGGAGETQYF. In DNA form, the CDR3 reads TGTGCCAGCAGCCAGGGCACTAGCGGGGGGGCCGGGGAGACCCAGTACTTC.

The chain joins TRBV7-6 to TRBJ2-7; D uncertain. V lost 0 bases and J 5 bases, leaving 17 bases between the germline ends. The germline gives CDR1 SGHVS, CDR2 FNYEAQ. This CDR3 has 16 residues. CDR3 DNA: TGTGCCAGCAGCTTAGCTATCGAGGCAAAGTCGGACGAGCAGTACTTC. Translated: CASSLAIEAKSDEQYF.

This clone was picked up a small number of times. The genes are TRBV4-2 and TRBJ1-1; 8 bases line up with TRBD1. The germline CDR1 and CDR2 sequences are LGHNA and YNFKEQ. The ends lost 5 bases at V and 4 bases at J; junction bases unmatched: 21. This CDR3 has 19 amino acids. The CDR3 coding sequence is TGTGCCAGCAGCTCATCATCGGGCGGGACAGGTGTATTTGTCACTGAAGCTTTCTTT. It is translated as CASSSSSGGTGVFVTEAFF.

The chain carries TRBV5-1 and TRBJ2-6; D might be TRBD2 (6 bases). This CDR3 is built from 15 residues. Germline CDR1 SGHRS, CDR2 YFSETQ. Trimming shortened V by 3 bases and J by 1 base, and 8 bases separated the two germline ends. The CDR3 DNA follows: TGCGCCAGCAGCTCGGGACTTTCTGGGGCCAACGTCCTGACTTTC. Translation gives CASSSGLSGANVLTF.

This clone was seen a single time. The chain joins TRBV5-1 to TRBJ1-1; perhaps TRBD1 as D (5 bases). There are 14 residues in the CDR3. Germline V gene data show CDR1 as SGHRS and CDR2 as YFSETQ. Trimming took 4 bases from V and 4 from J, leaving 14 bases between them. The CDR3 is CASSGGSGSTEAFF. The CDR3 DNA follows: TGCGCCAGCAGCGGGGGGTCGGGGTCCACTGAAGCTTTCTTT. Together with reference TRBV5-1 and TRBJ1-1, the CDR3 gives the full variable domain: KAGVTQTPRYLIKTRGQQVTLSCSPISGHRSVSWYQQTPGQGLQFLFEYFSETQRNKGNFPGRFSGRQFSNSRSEMNVSTLELGDSALYLCASSGGSGSTEAFFGQGTRLTVV.

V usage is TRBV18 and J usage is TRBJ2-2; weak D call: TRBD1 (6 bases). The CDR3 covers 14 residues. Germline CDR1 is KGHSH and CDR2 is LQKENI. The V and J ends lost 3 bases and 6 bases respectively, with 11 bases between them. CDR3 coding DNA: TGTGCCAGCTCACCCCTACAGGGACCCGGGGAGCTGTTTTTT. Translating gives CASSPLQGPGELFF.

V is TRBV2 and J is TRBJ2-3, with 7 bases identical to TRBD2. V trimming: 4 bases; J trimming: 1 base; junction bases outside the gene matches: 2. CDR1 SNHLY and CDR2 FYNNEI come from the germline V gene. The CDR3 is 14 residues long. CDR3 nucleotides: TGTGCCAGCAGTGGACTAGCTGGCACAGATACGCAGTATTTT. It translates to CASSGLAGTDTQYF.

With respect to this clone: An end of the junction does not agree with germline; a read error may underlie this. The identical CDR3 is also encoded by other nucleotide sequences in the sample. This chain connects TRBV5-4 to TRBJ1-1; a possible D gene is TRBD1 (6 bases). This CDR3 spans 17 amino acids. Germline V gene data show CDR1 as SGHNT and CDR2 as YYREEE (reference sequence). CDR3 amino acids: CASSRMTGFEIDTEAFF. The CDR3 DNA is TGTGCCAGCAGCCGGATGACAGGCTTTGAGATAGATACTGAAGCCTTCTTT. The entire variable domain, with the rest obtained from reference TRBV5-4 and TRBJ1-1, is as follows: ETGVTQSPTHLIKTRGQQVTLRCSSQSGHNTVSWYQQALGQGPQFIFQYYREEENGRGNFPPRFSGLQFPNYSSELNVNALELDDSALYLCASSRMTGFEIDTEAFFGQGTRLTVV.

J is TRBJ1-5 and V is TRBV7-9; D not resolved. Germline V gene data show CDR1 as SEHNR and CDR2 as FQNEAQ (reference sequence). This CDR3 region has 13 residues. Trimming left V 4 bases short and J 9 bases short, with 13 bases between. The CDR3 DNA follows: TGTGCCAGCAGCTCCCCCGGGTTGGGGCCCCAGCATTTT. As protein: CASSSPGLGPQHF.

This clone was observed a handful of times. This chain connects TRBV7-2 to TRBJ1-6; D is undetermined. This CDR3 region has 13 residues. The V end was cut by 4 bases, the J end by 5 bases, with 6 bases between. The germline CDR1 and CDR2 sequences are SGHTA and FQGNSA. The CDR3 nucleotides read TGTGCCAGCAGCTCCGTAAATAATTCACCCCTCCACTTT. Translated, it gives CASSSVNNSPLHF.

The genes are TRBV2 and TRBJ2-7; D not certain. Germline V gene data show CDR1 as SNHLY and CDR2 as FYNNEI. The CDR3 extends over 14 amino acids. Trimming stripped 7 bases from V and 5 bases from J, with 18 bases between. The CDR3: CASTPTGRAHEQYF. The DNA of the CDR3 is TGTGCCAGCACCCCCACCGGTAGAGCTCACGAGCAGTACTTC.

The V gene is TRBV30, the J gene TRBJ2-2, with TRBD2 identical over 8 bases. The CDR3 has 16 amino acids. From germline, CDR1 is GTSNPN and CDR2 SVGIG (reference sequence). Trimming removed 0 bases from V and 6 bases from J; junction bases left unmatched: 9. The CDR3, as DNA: TGTGCCTGGAGTGTACATGGTCCCGGGGGGGCCGGGGAGCTGTTTTTT. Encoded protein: CAWSVHGPGGAGELFF.

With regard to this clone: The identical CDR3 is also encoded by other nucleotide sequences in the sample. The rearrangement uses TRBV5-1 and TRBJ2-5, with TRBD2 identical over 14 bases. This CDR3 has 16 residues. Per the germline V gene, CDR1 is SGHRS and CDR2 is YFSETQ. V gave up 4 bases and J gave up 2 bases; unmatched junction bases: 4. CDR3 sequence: CASSLGLAGGQETQYF. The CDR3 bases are TGCGCCAGCAGCCTAGGACTAGCGGGGGGTCAAGAGACCCAGTACTTC.

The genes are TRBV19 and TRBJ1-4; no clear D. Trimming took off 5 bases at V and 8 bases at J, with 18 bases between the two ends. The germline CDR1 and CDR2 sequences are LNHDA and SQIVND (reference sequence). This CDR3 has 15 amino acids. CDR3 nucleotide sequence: TGTGCCAGTAGTGACGGACTAATATACGGAGAAAAACTGTTTTTT. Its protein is CASSDGLIYGEKLFF. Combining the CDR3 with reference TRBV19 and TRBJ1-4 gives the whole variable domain DGGITQSPKYLFRKEGQNVTLSCEQNLNHDAMYWYRQDPGQGLRLIYYSQIVNDFQKGDIAEGYSVSREKKESFPLTVTSAQKNPTAFYLCASSDGLIYGEKLFFGSGTQLSVL.

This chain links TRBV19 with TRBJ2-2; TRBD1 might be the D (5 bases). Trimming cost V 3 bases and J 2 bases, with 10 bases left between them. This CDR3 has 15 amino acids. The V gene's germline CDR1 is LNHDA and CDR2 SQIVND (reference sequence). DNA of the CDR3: TGTGCCAGTAGTATTGGTGACAGCAACACCGGGGAGCTGTTTTTT. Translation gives CASSIGDSNTGELFF.